One sample yielded the 27 T cell receptor beta chains listed below, sequenced in a study of blood T cell repertoires in COVID-19. Sequencing used immunoSEQ multiplex PCR; TCRdb keeps in-frame clones, though not all of them. Of 70,000 to 80,000 clones listed, 80% are singletons. The specimen sequenced was peripheral blood. Every receptor here comes from a human donor in a cohort sampled during active COVID-19.

In this sample, this clone turned up a few times. The chain carries TRBV13 and TRBJ1-1; D unclear. The germline V gene encodes CDR1 PRHDT and CDR2 FYEKMQ (reference sequence). The CDR3 length is 15 residues. V lost 2 bases to trimming and J lost 4 bases, with 14 bases between them. The CDR3 region is CASSLITRGSTEAFF. CDR3 nucleotides: TGTGCCAGCAGCTTAATCACAAGAGGGAGCACTGAAGCTTTCTTT.

CDR3 sequence: CASSPGGSRPQHF. In DNA, the CDR3 is TGTGCCAGCTCACCAGGGGGGTCTCGGCCCCAGCATTTT. The chain combines TRBV18 with TRBJ1-5; the D gene is possibly TRBD1 (5 bases). The CDR3 is made up of 13 amino acids. Germline CDR1 reads KGHSH; CDR2 reads LQKENI. V was cut by 2 bases and J by 9 bases, with 11 bases left in between.

The genes are TRBV7-2 and TRBJ1-5, with D perhaps matching TRBD1 (5 bases). Germline assignment: CDR1 SGHTA and CDR2 FQGNSA. CDR3 length: 16 residues. The germline V and J ends were trimmed by 5 bases and 0 bases, with 14 bases remaining between them. For the CDR3, the DNA is TGTGCCAGCAGCCCAGATGCAGGGATTAGCAATCAGCCCCAGCATTTT. This encodes CASSPDAGISNQPQHF.

This rearrangement joins TRBV5-4 to TRBJ2-3, with TRBD2 matching 8 bases. CDR3 length: 15 amino acids. In germline, CDR1 is SGHNT, CDR2 YYREEE (reference sequence). V lost 0 bases, J lost 5 bases, and 5 bases stayed unmatched. Here the CDR3 DNA reads TGTGCCAGCAGCTTGGGCGGGGGGCGTCGAGATACGCAGTATTTT. Its translation is CASSLGGGRRDTQYF.

The rearrangement links TRBV7-9 to TRBJ2-7; TRBD1 is a possible D gene (5 bases). Germline V gene lookup returns CDR1 SEHNR and CDR2 FQNEAQ (reference sequence). Trimming took off 1 base at V and 10 bases at J, with 11 bases between the two ends. CDR3 size: 12 residues. The CDR3 DNA reads as TGTGCCAGCAGCTTAGAGGCCAGGGAACAGTACTTC. This sequence encodes CASSLEAREQYF.

The chain recombines TRBV4-3 with TRBJ1-3, with 7 bases that match TRBD1. Germline values: CDR1 LGHNA, CDR2 YSLEER. The J segment lost 0 bases and the V segment lost 1 base, leaving 6 bases of the junction unmatched. The CDR3 extends over 17 amino acids. The CDR3 DNA is TGCGCCAGCAGCCAAGCAACAGGGGCCTCCTCTGGAAACACCATATATTTT. Its translation is CASSQATGASSGNTIYF.

The rearrangement uses TRBV7-8 and TRBJ2-1; tentatively, D is TRBD2 (7 bases). The V gene lost 1 base and the J gene lost 8 bases, with 12 bases spanning the gap. The CDR3 runs to 14 residues. The germline gives CDR1 SGHVS, CDR2 FQNEAQ. The CDR3 loop is CASSLVGGADEQFF. Here the CDR3 DNA reads TGTGCCAGCAGCTTAGTTGGGGGGGCCGATGAGCAGTTCTTC.

Relative to its sample, this clone is medium-sized (0.01 to 0.1%). The genes are TRBV15 and TRBJ1-2; D is undetermined. Trimming took 1 base from V and 1 from J, leaving 4 bases between them. CDR1 LNHNV and CDR2 YYDKDF come from the germline V gene (reference sequence). This CDR3 contains 13 residues. CDR3 protein: CATSRGLNYGYTF. CDR3 nucleotide sequence: TGTGCCACCAGCAGAGGACTTAACTATGGCTACACCTTC.

The gene calls are TRBV4-1 and TRBJ2-7; 13 bases match TRBD2. J lost 2 bases, V lost 0 bases, and 4 bases had no gene match. CDR1 MGHRA and CDR2 YSYEKL come from the germline V gene. CDR3 length equals 17 residues. CDR3 coding DNA: TGCGCCAGCAGCCAAGAGAGACTAGCGGGAGGACCCTACGAGCAGTACGTC. This gives the protein CASSQERLAGGPYEQYV.

The V call is TRBV5-1, the J call TRBJ1-1, with D maybe TRBD1 (6 bases). Trimming stripped 0 bases from V and 4 bases from J, with 19 bases between. Germline assignment: CDR1 SGHRS and CDR2 YFSETQ. This CDR3 comprises 17 residues. Here the CDR3 reads CASSLVGGGDGSTEAFF. In DNA form, the CDR3 reads TGCGCCAGCAGCTTGGTTGGAGGGGGGGACGGTAGCACTGAAGCTTTCTTT.

The chain combines TRBV30 with TRBJ2-3, with 8 bases identical to TRBD1. The trim removed 0 bases at V and 5 bases at J, leaving 7 bases unmatched. Per germline, CDR1 GTSNPN and CDR2 SVGIG (reference sequence). CDR3 length: 15 amino acids. The CDR3 DNA follows: TGTGCCTGGAGTGTTGGGCAGGGGGCCGGAGATACGCAGTATTTT. This gives the protein CAWSVGQGAGDTQYF.

The chain links TRBV7-2 to TRBJ2-5; possible D gene TRBD1, 6 bases. This CDR3 spans 14 amino acids. Trimming took 5 bases from V and 2 from J, leaving 12 bases between them. CDR1 SGHTA and CDR2 FQGNSA come from the germline V gene. Here the CDR3 reads CASSAPTGQETQYF. For the CDR3, the DNA is TGTGCCAGCAGCGCCCCGACAGGACAAGAGACCCAGTACTTC. The variable domain in full, with the rest retrieved from reference TRBV7-2 and TRBJ2-5, is GAGVSQSPSNKVTEKGKDVELRCDPISGHTALYWYRQSLGQGLEFLIYFQGNSAPDKSGLPSDRFSAERTGGSVSTLTIQRTQQEDSAVYLCASSAPTGQETQYFGPGTRLLVL.

The V gene is TRBV5-4, the J gene TRBJ2-2, with D tentatively TRBD2 (7 bases). The CDR3 runs 18 residues. V shed 3 bases and J shed 1 base, with 19 bases lying between them. Per germline, CDR1 SGHNT and CDR2 YYREEE (reference sequence). This CDR3 is CASSWGGPTGVNTGELFF. As DNA, the CDR3 is TGTGCCAGCAGCTGGGGGGGCCCGACAGGAGTGAACACCGGGGAGCTGTTTTTT.

This clone was detected only a few times. The gene calls are TRBV6-2 or TRBV6-3 and TRBJ2-2; 7 bases are a match to TRBD2. Trimming removed 4 bases from V and 1 base from J; junction bases left unmatched: 3. This CDR3 has 15 amino acids. The germline V gene has CDR1 MNHEY and CDR2 SVGEGT. CDR3 region: CASSSPSGNTGELFF. The CDR3 coding sequence is TGTGCCAGCAGTTCGCCTAGCGGGAACACCGGGGAGCTGTTTTTT.

The chain is built from TRBV6-5 and TRBJ2-5, with TRBD1 matching over 12 bases. Germline-derived CDR1 and CDR2 are MNHEY and SVGAGI. The length of the CDR3 is 15 residues. V dropped 7 bases and J dropped 5; count of bases not matched to a gene: 8. The CDR3 nucleotides read TGTGCCAGCAATAGGGACAGGGGGCTTAGGGAGACCCAGTACTTC. Encoded protein: CASNRDRGLRETQYF.

In its sample, this clone was seen once. The chain has TRBV7-2 and TRBJ2-5, with D possibly TRBD1 on 5 matching bases. CDR1 SGHTA and CDR2 FQGNSA come from the germline V gene. The ends were cut back, 5 bases at V and 7 bases at J, with 17 bases in the middle. The CDR3 loop spans 14 amino acids. CDR3 sequence: CASSPQQGLGTQYF. The CDR3, as DNA: TGTGCCAGCAGCCCCCAGCAGGGTTTAGGGACCCAGTACTTC.

This chain joins TRBV11-2 and TRBJ2-5; the D gene is possibly TRBD1 (5 bases). The CDR3 contains 16 residues. Germline V gene sequence: CDR1 SGHAT, CDR2 FQNNGV. V was pared by 2 bases and J by 2 bases, with 15 bases between. The CDR3 spells CASSLSAGPGQETQYF. CDR3 DNA sequence: TGTGCCAGCAGCTTATCAGCTGGTCCAGGGCAAGAGACCCAGTACTTC.

The V gene is TRBV29-1, the J gene TRBJ2-2; 11 bases agree with TRBD2. Germline loops: CDR1 SQVTM, CDR2 ANQGSEA. J was trimmed by 4 bases and V by 5 bases; bases with no gene match: 12. The length of the CDR3 is 17 residues. The CDR3 loop reads CSVIFASGGSGTGELFF. The CDR3 DNA reads TGCAGCGTTATTTTTGCTAGCGGGGGGTCGGGCACCGGGGAGCTGTTTTTT.

This clone came up a few times. The V call is TRBV2, the J call TRBJ1-6; D remains ambiguous. The CDR3 runs to 14 residues. Trimming removed 4 bases from V and 7 bases from J, with 11 bases in between. Germline CDR1 SNHLY, CDR2 FYNNEI. Written as DNA, the CDR3 is TGTGCCAGCAGTGTGATGGCGGAGAATTCACCCCTCCACTTT. Its protein product is CASSVMAENSPLHF.

This rearrangement joins TRBV19 to TRBJ1-1; a possible D gene is TRBD1 (6 bases). The length of the CDR3 is 14 residues. Germline CDR1 LNHDA, CDR2 SQIVND (reference sequence). Trimming took 6 bases from V and 1 from J, leaving 12 bases between them. CDR3 coding DNA: TGTGCCAGTAGAGACATGACAGGGAACACTGAAGCTTTCTTT. Translated, it gives CASRDMTGNTEAFF.

The chain employs TRBV21-1 and TRBJ2-6; the table assigns TRBD1, which was not confirmed against the DNA. TRBV21-1 is recorded as a pseudogene. The CDR3 is made up of 16 amino acids. The CDR3 sequence is CASRGGLQSGANVLTF. The DNA for the CDR3 is TGTGCCAGCAGAGGGGGATTGCAATCTGGGGCCAACGTCCTGACTTTC.

This clone was found once. The genes are TRBV30 and TRBJ1-5; 8 bases fit TRBD1. In germline, CDR1 is GTSNPN, CDR2 SVGIG (reference sequence). The CDR3 totals 14 residues. Trimming at V came to 2 bases and at J to 4 bases, leaving 4 bases not matched to a gene. CDR3: CAWSIGTGNQPQHF. The DNA of the CDR3 is TGTGCCTGGAGTATAGGGACAGGAAATCAGCCCCAGCATTTT.

This chain links TRBV11-3 with TRBJ2-7, with TRBD1 identical over 8 bases. V was clipped by 5 bases and J by 6 bases; unmatched bases: 12. CDR1 is SGHNT, CDR2 YENEEA, per germline. This CDR3 spans 15 amino acids. The CDR3 DNA is TGTGCCAGCAGCAAAGGACAGGGTTCCAGTTCCGAGCAGTACGTC. It encodes CASSKGQGSSSEQYV.

The chain has TRBV19 and TRBJ2-6; TRBD1 aligns across 8 bases. The germline V gene encodes CDR1 LNHDA and CDR2 SQIVND (reference sequence). Trimming took 1 base from V and 0 from J; bases not matched to a gene: 8. The CDR3 sequence is 19 residues long. CDR3 nucleotides: TGTGCCAGTAGTATAGTTAGGGACAGGCCGCTCTCTGGGGCCAACGTCCTGACTTTC. The encoded protein is CASSIVRDRPLSGANVLTF.

Only one count was recorded for this clone. The chain couples TRBV25-1 to TRBJ1-2; TRBD1 might be the D (6 bases). Germline CDR1 reads MGHDK; CDR2 reads SYGVNS. The CDR3 covers 14 residues. With 8 bases removed from V and 3 bases from J, the gap between germline ends came to 16 bases. This chain's CDR3 is CASQAQGGDYGYTF. The CDR3, as DNA: TGTGCCAGCCAAGCCCAAGGGGGAGACTATGGCTACACCTTC.

Here the CDR3 reads CASSPSGTNYGYTF. The DNA of the CDR3 is TGTGCCAGCTCACCCTCGGGAACCAACTATGGCTACACCTTC. The chain combines TRBV18 with TRBJ1-2; unclear D gene. Germline CDR1 KGHSH, CDR2 LQKENI. The CDR3 extends over 14 amino acids. The ends were cut back, 3 bases at V and 2 bases at J, with 10 bases in the middle.

The chain carries TRBV5-8 and TRBJ1-4; 8 bases align to TRBD1. The V gene end was trimmed by 0 bases and the J gene end by 10 bases; junction bases not matched to a gene: 11. The CDR3 covers 16 residues. Per germline, CDR1 SGHTS and CDR2 YDEGEE. CDR3 in amino acids: CASSLGPTGVLGKLFF. In nucleotides, the CDR3 is TGTGCCAGCAGCTTGGGCCCGACAGGGGTTTTAGGAAAACTGTTTTTT.